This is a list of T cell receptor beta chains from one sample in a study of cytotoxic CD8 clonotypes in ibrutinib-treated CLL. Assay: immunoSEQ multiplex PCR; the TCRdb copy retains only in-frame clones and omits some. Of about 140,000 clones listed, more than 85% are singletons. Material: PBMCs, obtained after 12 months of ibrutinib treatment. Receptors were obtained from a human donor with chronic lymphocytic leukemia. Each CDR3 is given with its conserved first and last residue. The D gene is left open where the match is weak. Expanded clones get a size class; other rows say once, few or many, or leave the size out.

DNA: TGTGCCAGCAGTTACTCGGTAGGGCCTAATCAGCCCCAGCATTTT
CDR3: CASSYSVGPNQPQHF
J: TRBJ1-5
V: TRBV6-5
size: .
D: .

DNA: TGTGCCAGCAGCGTAGTAGCCGGGACAGGGGGCTCTGAGCAGTTCTTC
CDR3: CASSVVAGTGGSEQFF
J: TRBJ2-1
V: TRBV9
size: once
D: TRBD1

DNA: TGTGCCAGCAGTTTACAGGGGGCGCTTACCGGGGAGCTGTTTTTT
CDR3: CASSLQGALTGELFF
J: TRBJ2-2
V: TRBV28
size: .
D: TRBD1

DNA: TGTGCCAGCACCCAAACACTCAGGGGCTCGAAGCCCCAGCATTTT
CDR3: CASTQTLRGSKPQHF
J: TRBJ1-5
V: TRBV28
size: .
D: .

DNA: TGTGCCAGCATAAGGGCAGGGGGCGGGATCACTGAAGCTTTCTTT
CDR3: CASIRAGGGITEAFF
J: TRBJ1-1
V: TRBV25-1
size: .
D: TRBD1

DNA: TGCGCCAGCAGCGAATACACAGATACGCAGTATTTT
CDR3: CASSEYTDTQYF
J: TRBJ2-3
V: TRBV10-1
size: .
D: .

DNA: TGTGCCAGTAGCCCCGGGACTAGCGGGATTAGAACGCAGTATTTT
CDR3: CASSPGTSGIRTQYF
J: TRBJ2-3
V: TRBV19
size: .
D: TRBD2

DNA: TGTGCCAGCTCATCAAGGGTTTTGGACACTGAAGCTTTCTTT
CDR3: CASSSRVLDTEAFF
J: TRBJ1-1
V: TRBV18
size: .
D: .

DNA: TGTGCCATCAGTGCCCTGCGAGGGGGTGCCTACGAGCAGTACTTC
CDR3: CAISALRGGAYEQYF
J: TRBJ2-7
V: TRBV10-3
size: .
D: .

DNA: TGCAGCGTTGGGGTCCAATACGGTAAAGCCCTGTACGAGCAGTACTTC
CDR3: CSVGVQYGKALYEQYF
J: TRBJ2-7
V: TRBV29-1
size: .
D: .

DNA: TGTGCCAGCAGCTTGGGTAGAGGGGGAAAGAGTCAGCCCCAGCATTTT
CDR3: CASSLGRGGKSQPQHF
J: TRBJ1-5
V: TRBV5-6
size: .
D: .

DNA: TGTGCCAGCAGCCCCTCCCGGGAGGTGTACAATGAGCAGTTCTTC
CDR3: CASSPSREVYNEQFF
J: TRBJ2-1
V: TRBV11-2
size: .
D: TRBD2

DNA: TGTGCCAGCAGTGAACAGGGTTTGGCTGGGGCCAACGTCCTGACTTTC
CDR3: CASSEQGLAGANVLTF
J: TRBJ2-6
V: TRBV2
size: .
D: .

DNA: TGTGCCAGCAGCTTAGAGGAATGGGGCAATCAGCCCCAGCATTTT
CDR3: CASSLEEWGNQPQHF
J: TRBJ1-5
V: TRBV7-2
size: .
D: .

DNA: TGCAGCGTTGAACAGGGCTGGGGCGGGGAGCTGTTTTTT
CDR3: CSVEQGWGGELFF
J: TRBJ2-2
V: TRBV29-1
size: once
D: .

DNA: TGTGCCAGCAGCCCAAGGCTCGGGTATGAGCCCCAGCATTTT
CDR3: CASSPRLGYEPQHF
J: TRBJ1-5
V: TRBV6-5
size: .
D: .

DNA: TGTGCCAGCTCACCGGGGACCGTCTCTGGAAACACCATATATTTT
CDR3: CASSPGTVSGNTIYF
J: TRBJ1-3
V: TRBV18
size: .
D: .

DNA: TGTGCCAGCTCCGTTATAGCTGGGGGGAATGAGCAGTTCTTC
CDR3: CASSVIAGGNEQFF
J: TRBJ2-1
V: TRBV28
size: .
D: .

DNA: TGTGCCAGCGGAAGGGGACAGGCGTTATGGGGCTACACCTTC
CDR3: CASGRGQALWGYTF
J: TRBJ1-2
V: TRBV6-5
size: .
D: TRBD1

DNA: TGTGCCAGCAGCTTATTCCGGGACGGGCAGTTCTTC
CDR3: CASSLFRDGQFF
J: TRBJ2-1
V: TRBV11-2
size: .
D: .

DNA: TGTGCCAGCTTCAACTCTGGGGCCAACGTCCTGACTTTC
CDR3: CASFNSGANVLTF
J: TRBJ2-6
V: TRBV6-5
size: .
D: .

DNA: TGTGCCAGCAGTTACAGGGTGGATGAGCAGTTCTTC
CDR3: CASSYRVDEQFF
J: TRBJ2-1
V: TRBV28
size: .
D: .

DNA: TGTGCCAGCAGCCGGACAGGTGAAAAACTGTTTTTT
CDR3: CASSRTGEKLFF
J: TRBJ1-4
V: TRBV28
size: .
D: TRBD1

DNA: TGTGCCAGCAGCTTATTTGGCGGGGTGACCTACAATGAGCAGTTCTTC
CDR3: CASSLFGGVTYNEQFF
J: TRBJ2-1
V: TRBV7-9
size: .
D: .

DNA: TGTGCCAGCAGCGCGACAGGGCGTTACTCCTACGAGCAGTACTTC
CDR3: CASSATGRYSYEQYF
J: TRBJ2-7
V: TRBV9
size: .
D: TRBD1

DNA: TGCAGCGTTGAGGCCGGCCGCTACGAGCAGTACTTC
CDR3: CSVEAGRYEQYF
J: TRBJ2-7
V: TRBV29-1
size: .
D: .

DNA: TGTGCCAGCAGCTATCCCGGGACTAGGGATCAGTACTTC
CDR3: CASSYPGTRDQYF
J: TRBJ2-7
V: TRBV11-2
size: .
D: TRBD2

DNA: TGTGCCACCAGCAGAGGACAAACGAATGAAAAACTGTTTTTT
CDR3: CATSRGQTNEKLFF
J: TRBJ1-4
V: TRBV15
size: once
D: .

DNA: TGTGCCAGCAGCCTTCGTGGGGGACAACCGAACACCGGGGAGCTGTTTTTT
CDR3: CASSLRGGQPNTGELFF
J: TRBJ2-2
V: TRBV11-1
size: .
D: .

DNA: TGCAGCGCCCAGTTTCAACTAGCGGGGAACTACGAGCAGTACTTC
CDR3: CSAQFQLAGNYEQYF
J: TRBJ2-7
V: TRBV29-1
size: .
D: TRBD2

DNA: TGTGCCAGCAGAAGTCAAGCGTACGACAATGAGCAGTTCTTC
CDR3: CASRSQAYDNEQFF
J: TRBJ2-1
V: TRBV28
size: .
D: .

DNA: TGTGCCAGCAGCTTATCGGGGGGCGCGGTCAGGGATACGCAGTATTTT
CDR3: CASSLSGGAVRDTQYF
J: TRBJ2-3
V: TRBV11-2
size: .
D: .

DNA: TGCGCCAGCAGCTTATCGAATGACAATGAGCAGTTCTTC
CDR3: CASSLSNDNEQFF
J: TRBJ2-1
V: TRBV5-1
size: .
D: .

DNA: TGTGCCAGCAGCTTAGCCGGGACAGGCACAGATACGCAGTATTTT
CDR3: CASSLAGTGTDTQYF
J: TRBJ2-3
V: TRBV7-9
size: .
D: TRBD1

DNA: TGTGTCAGCATCCAGGGCGCCGAGCAGTACTTC
CDR3: CVSIQGAEQYF
J: TRBJ2-7
V: TRBV6-5
size: .
D: .

DNA: TGCGCCAGCAGCTTGGAGGGGACTCCCATTGAGCAGTTCTTC
CDR3: CASSLEGTPIEQFF
J: TRBJ2-1
V: TRBV5-1
size: .
D: .

DNA: TGTGCCAGCAGCTCGGTGGACAGGCTCTACACAGATACGCAGTATTTT
CDR3: CASSSVDRLYTDTQYF
J: TRBJ2-3
V: TRBV7-9
size: .
D: TRBD1

DNA: TGTGCCAGCAGCCAACTGAGGACAGTCCCAGATACGCAGTATTTT
CDR3: CASSQLRTVPDTQYF
J: TRBJ2-3
V: TRBV14
size: .
D: .

DNA: TGTGCCATCAGTTCGGGACAGGGGGCGGCGGGGACTAATGAAAAACTGTTTTTT
CDR3: CAISSGQGAAGTNEKLFF
J: TRBJ1-4
V: TRBV10-3
size: .
D: TRBD1